This is a list of T cell receptor beta chains from one sample in a study of response to subunit inactivated influenza vaccine. TCRdb reprocessed the RT-PCR reads via MiXCR and lists one record per CDR3 protein. Of 450,000 to 600,000 distinct CDR3 sequences in the sample, approximately 7.2% were seen once. The sequencing used PBMCs from blood, collected about 24 months after vaccination. The receptors derive from a man between 45 and 75 years old who received an inactivated influenza vaccine. Each CDR3 is given without its conserved first and last residue. Fields, in order: clone size, V gene, CDR3 protein. For some rows the clone size is stated as once, few or many, or as a class when expanded; others skip it.

>few|TRBV29-1
SVETRYTDTQY
>NA|TRBV7-9
ASTQQLIGRGTGELF
>few|TRBV28
ASMAGDSYEQY
>few|TRBV12-3/TRBV12-4
ASSPPDRFSGNTIY
>NA|TRBV5-6
ASSLPSGQFLSGANVLT
>many|TRBV10-3
AISVLGLDGNEQF
>NA|TRBV2
ASRTGNGAGPQH
>many|TRBV12-3/TRBV12-4
ASSLSGLAGRNEQF
>few|TRBV4-2
ASSQDPASGNTIY
>NA|TRBV4-3
ASSQAWGGPSSYNEQF
>many|TRBV12-3/TRBV12-4
ASSSDGPYGYT
>NA|TRBV19
ASSRGERAYEQY
>NA|TRBV6-2/TRBV6-3
ASRSHGQGNTGELF
>NA|TRBV12-3/TRBV12-4
ASSVPGQGSYEQY
>few|TRBV25-1
ASSGGGTSSTDTQY
>many|TRBV7-9
ASSQAGTEAF
>NA|TRBV29-1
SVEHGTSNTEAF
>few|TRBV28
ASKGNRGYSNQPQH
>NA|TRBV5-6
ASSLGVRVAGNTIY
>NA|TRBV12-3/TRBV12-4
ASSTGREALINQPQH
>NA|TRBV5-1
ASSPRLGYRNEQF
>NA|TRBV9
ASSARDNNHGYT
>NA|TRBV12-3/TRBV12-4
ASRAEAGGRNTQY
>few|TRBV7-6
ASSSIGTGQYEQY
>many|TRBV5-6
ASSFGRSYEQY
>NA|TRBV3-1
ASSLTIAGDPYNEQF
>few|TRBV12-3/TRBV12-4
ASTHTPRGGYT
>few|TRBV19
ASSIFLLMGVGSKNIQY
>many|TRBV4-3
ASSSGKGLGQAF
>NA|TRBV6-5
ASSGLASEQY
>many|TRBV25-1
ASSVRDNYEQY
>few|TRBV29-1
SVHDPGTVNTEAF
>many|TRBV5-1
ASSYGQATEAF
>few|TRBV12-5
ASGFTAWGREGTYNEQF
>many|TRBV5-1
ASSFGPADNYEQY
>few|TRBV14
ASSQDWDDESKSLTIPNEKLF
>NA|TRBV20-1
SATSPAGTDTQY
>many|TRBV10-3
AISGNIYEQF
>few|TRBV7-9
ASRQGVSAGNEKLF
>many|TRBV7-2
ASSKTGGSYEQY
>many|TRBV5-5
ASSLEQGRSPLH
>many|TRBV5-1
ASSVAGTGHNEQF
>many|TRBV5-6
ASSLQGAVNEQF
>few|TRBV7-2
ASSTGTGRTEAF
>NA|TRBV12-5
ASGGTGGGAETQY
>NA|TRBV20-1
SASRGRDQPQH